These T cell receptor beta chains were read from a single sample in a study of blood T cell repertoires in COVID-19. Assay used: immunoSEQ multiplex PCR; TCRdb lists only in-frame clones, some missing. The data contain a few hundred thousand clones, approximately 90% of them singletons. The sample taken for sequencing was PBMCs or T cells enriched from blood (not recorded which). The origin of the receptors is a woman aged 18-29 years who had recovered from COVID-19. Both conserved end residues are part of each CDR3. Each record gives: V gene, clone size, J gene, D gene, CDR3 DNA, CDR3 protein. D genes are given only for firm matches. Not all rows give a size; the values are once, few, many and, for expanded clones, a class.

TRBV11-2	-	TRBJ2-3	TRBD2	TGTGCCAGCAGCTTATATCTAGCGGGAGGCACAGATACGCAGTATTTT	CASSLYLAGGTDTQYF
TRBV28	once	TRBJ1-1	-	TGTGCCAGCAGTTTCGCAACATCGGGGAAGAACACTGAAGCTTTCTTT	CASSFATSGKNTEAFF
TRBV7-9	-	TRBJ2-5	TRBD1	TGTGCCAGCAGCTTAGATGGACAGGGCGAGACCCAGTACTTC	CASSLDGQGETQYF
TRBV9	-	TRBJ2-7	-	TGTGCCAGCAGCGGCCAACAGGGCACCGAGCAGTACTTC	CASSGQQGTEQYF
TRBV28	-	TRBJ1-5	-	TGTGCCAGCAGTTCCCCACCCGGTTACCAGCCCCAGCATTTT	CASSSPPGYQPQHF
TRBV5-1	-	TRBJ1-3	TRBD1	TGCGCCAGCAGCTCTGGGACAGGATTCAGCTCTGGAAACACCATATATTTT	CASSSGTGFSSGNTIYF
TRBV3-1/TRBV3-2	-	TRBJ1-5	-	TGTGCCAGCAGCCAAGATCTAGGTCAGCCCCAGCATTTT	CASSQDLGQPQHF
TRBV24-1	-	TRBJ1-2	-	TGTGCCACCAGTGATTTGGCCGGGGTTGGAGGTGACTATGGCTACACCTTC	CATSDLAGVGGDYGYTF
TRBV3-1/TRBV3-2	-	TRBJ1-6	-	TGTGCCAGCAGCCCTACGACGGGTCCGCGTTCACCCCTCCACTTT	CASSPTTGPRSPLHF
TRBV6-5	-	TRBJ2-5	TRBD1	TGTGCCTCCTTTTCCGGGACAGGGAACCAAGAGACCCAGTACTTC	CASFSGTGNQETQYF
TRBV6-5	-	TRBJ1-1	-	TGTGCCAGCAGTTACCGGGGGTGGACGAACACTGAAGCTTTCTTT	CASSYRGWTNTEAFF
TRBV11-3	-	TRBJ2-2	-	TGTGCCAGCAGCTTAGATAGTCCAACCGGGGAGCTGTTTTTT	CASSLDSPTGELFF
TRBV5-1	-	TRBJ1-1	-	TGCGCCAGCAGCTTGGGAGTTACGCAGGGCACTGAAGCTTTCTTT	CASSLGVTQGTEAFF
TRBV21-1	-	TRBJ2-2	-	TGTGCCAGCAGCCCCAAGGGGGAGACCGGGGAGCTGTTTTTT	CASSPKGETGELFF
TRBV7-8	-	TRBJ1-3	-	TGTGCCAGCAGCTCTCGGTCGATCTCTGGAAACACCATATATTTT	CASSSRSISGNTIYF